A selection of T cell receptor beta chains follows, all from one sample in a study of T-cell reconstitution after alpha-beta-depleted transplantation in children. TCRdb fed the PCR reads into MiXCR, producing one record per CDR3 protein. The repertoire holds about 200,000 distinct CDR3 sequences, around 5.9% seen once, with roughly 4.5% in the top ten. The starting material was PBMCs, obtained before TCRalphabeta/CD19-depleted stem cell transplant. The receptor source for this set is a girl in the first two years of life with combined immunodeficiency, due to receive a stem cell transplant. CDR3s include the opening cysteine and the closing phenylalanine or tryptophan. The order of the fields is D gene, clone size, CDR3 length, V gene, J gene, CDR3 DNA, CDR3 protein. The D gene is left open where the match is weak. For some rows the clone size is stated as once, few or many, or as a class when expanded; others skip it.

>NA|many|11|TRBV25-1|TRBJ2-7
TGTGCCAGCGGGTTTGTCTACGAGCAGTACTTC
CASGFVYEQYF
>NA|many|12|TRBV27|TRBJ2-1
TGTGCCAGCAGTTTATCTCTCGATGAGCAGTTCTTC
CASSLSLDEQFF
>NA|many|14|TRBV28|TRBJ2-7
TGTGCCAGCAGTTTACCCCGGGAGCAGAACGAGCAGTACTTC
CASSLPREQNEQYF
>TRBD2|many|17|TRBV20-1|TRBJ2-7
TGCAGTGCTAACCCCGGATTGGGGGAGGGCCTGGGGTACGAGCAGTACTTC
CSANPGLGEGLGYEQYF
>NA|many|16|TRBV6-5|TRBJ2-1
TGTGCCAGCAGTTACGGCGCCTACGGGGACTACAATGAGCAGTTCTTC
CASSYGAYGDYNEQFF
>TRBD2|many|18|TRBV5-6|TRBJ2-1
TGTGCCAGCAGCTTTAGTCTAGCGGGGCGAAGCTCCTACAATGAGCAGTTCTTC
CASSFSLAGRSSYNEQFF
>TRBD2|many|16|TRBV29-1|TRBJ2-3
TGCAGCGTTCAGCGGGGGGGTCCTTATATCACAGATACGCAGTATTTT
CSVQRGGPYITDTQYF
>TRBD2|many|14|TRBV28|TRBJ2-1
TGTGCCAGCATTACTAGCGGGGGGTACAATGAGCAGTTCTTC
CASITSGGYNEQFF
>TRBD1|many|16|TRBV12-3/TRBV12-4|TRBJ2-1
TGTGCCAGCAGTTTTCGCCCGGGACAGGCCTATAGTGAGCAGTTCTTC
CASSFRPGQAYSEQFF
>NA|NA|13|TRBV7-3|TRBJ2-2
TGTGCCAGCAGCTCACCGAACACCGGGGAGCTGTTTTTT
CASSSPNTGELFF
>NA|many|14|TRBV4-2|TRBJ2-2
TGTGCCAGCAGCCAAGACCTCGGGGTCGGGGAGCTGTTTTTT
CASSQDLGVGELFF
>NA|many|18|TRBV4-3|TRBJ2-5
TGCGCCAGCAGCCAAGAAAGGGGGTCGCAGGGGCAAAAAGAGACCCAGTACTTC
CASSQERGSQGQKETQYF
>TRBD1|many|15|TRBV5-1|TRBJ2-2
TGCGCCAGCAGCTTCCCGGGACAGTACACCGGGGAGCTGTTTTTT
CASSFPGQYTGELFF
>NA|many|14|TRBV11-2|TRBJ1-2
TGTGCCAGCAGCTTAGCGGGAGGGTACCATGGCTACACCTTC
CASSLAGGYHGYTF
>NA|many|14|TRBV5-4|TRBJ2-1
TGTGCCAGCAGCTTAAGGCTAGGTGACAATGAGCAGTTCTTC
CASSLRLGDNEQFF
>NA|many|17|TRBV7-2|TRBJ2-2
TGTGCCAGCAGCTTTACAGGGAGGGGGTCGAACACCGGGGAGCTGTTTTTT
CASSFTGRGSNTGELFF
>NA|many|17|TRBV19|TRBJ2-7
TGTGCCAGTAGTCCAACCAGGGACTTCCCGAGGAGCTACGAGCAGTACTTC
CASSPTRDFPRSYEQYF
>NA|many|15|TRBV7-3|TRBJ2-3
TGTGCCAGCAGCTTAGCTTTGTCTAGCACAGATACGCAGTATTTT
CASSLALSSTDTQYF
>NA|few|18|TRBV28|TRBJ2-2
TGTGCCAGCAGTTTTTTTTCTCCCAGGAGGTGGGACACCGGGGAGCTGTTTTTT
CASSFFSPRRWDTGELFF
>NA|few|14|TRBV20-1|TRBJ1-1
TGCAGTGCTAGAGATCTGGAGGTGAACACTGAAGCTTTCTTT
CSARDLEVNTEAFF
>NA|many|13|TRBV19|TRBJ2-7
TGTGCCAGTAGTACCGAGATACCCTACGAGCAGTACTTC
CASSTEIPYEQYF
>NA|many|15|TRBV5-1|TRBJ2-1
TGCGCCAGCAGCTTGGGAAACGTTGCGGGTGATAGCAGGTTCTTC
CASSLGNVAGDSRFF
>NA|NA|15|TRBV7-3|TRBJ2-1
TGTGCCAGCAGCTTCCGTGGGGACTTCTACAATGAGCAGTTCTTC
CASSFRGDFYNEQFF
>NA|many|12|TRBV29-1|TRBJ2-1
TGCAGCGTTGACATCGGGAGCGGGGAGCAGTTCTTC
CSVDIGSGEQFF
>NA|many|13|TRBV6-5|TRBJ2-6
TGTGCCAGCAGTTGGTCTGGGGCCAACGTCCTGACTTTC
CASSWSGANVLTF
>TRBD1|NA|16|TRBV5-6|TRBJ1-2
TGTGCCAGCAGCCAAAAGGAAGACAGGGGCTGGTATGGCTACACCTTC
CASSQKEDRGWYGYTF
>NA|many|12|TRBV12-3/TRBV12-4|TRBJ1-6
TGTGCCAGCAGATCCTGGACTTCACCCCTCCACTTT
CASRSWTSPLHF
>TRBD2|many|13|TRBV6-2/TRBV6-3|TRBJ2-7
TGTGCCAGCAGTCCCAAGCGGGGCTACGAGCAGTACTTC
CASSPKRGYEQYF
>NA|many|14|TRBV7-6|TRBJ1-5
TGTGCCAGCAGCTTAAATCCATATAATCAGCCCCAGCATTTT
CASSLNPYNQPQHF
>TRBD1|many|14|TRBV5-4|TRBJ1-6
TGTGCCAGCAGCTGGGACAGGGATAATTCACCCCTCCACTTT
CASSWDRDNSPLHF
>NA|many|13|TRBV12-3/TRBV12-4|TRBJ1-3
TGTGCCAGCATCCAGGGAGCTGGAAACACCATATATTTT
CASIQGAGNTIYF
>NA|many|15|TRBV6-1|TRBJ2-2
TGTGCCAGCAGCAGGGGCGGTGGACATCCCGGGGAGCTGTTTTTT
CASSRGGGHPGELFF
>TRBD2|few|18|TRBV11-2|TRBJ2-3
TGTGCCAGCAGCCCCCTCGTTGGGCCTTGGGGACTAGCGGGGATTTGGTATTTT
CASSPLVGPWGLAGIWYF
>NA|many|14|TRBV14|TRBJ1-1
TGTGCCAGCAGCCAATTGGACCTTGCGGGAAGAAGGGTCTTT
CASSQLDLAGRRVF
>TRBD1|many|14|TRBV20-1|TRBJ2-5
TGCAGTGCTAGGGTGGCAGGGGGTAAAGAGACCCAGTACTTC
CSARVAGGKETQYF
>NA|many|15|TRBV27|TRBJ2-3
TGTGCCAGCAGTTTACCCTCAGGGGGCACAGATACGCAGTATTTT
CASSLPSGGTDTQYF
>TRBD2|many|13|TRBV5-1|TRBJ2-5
TGCGCCAGCAGCTCACTAGCGGAAGAGACCCAGTACTTC
CASSSLAEETQYF
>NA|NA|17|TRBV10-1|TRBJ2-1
TGCGCCAGCAGTGAGCCCATGGGTATAGGCGTTTACAATGAGCAGTTCTTC
CASSEPMGIGVYNEQFF
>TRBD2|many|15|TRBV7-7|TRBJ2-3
TGTGCCAGCAGCCCGAGCGGGGGGCCCACAGATACGCAGTATTTT
CASSPSGGPTDTQYF
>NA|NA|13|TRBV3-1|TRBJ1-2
TGTGCCAGCAGCCAAGTGGAAGGATATGGCTACACCTTC
CASSQVEGYGYTF
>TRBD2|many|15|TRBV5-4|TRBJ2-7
TGTGCCAGCAGCTTGGGACTAGCGGGAGACGACGAGCAGTACTTC
CASSLGLAGDDEQYF